This TCR beta chain was documented in a study of T cells in Graves' hyperthyroidism and ophthalmopathy. Amplification of TCR beta CDR3 regions used RNA as the template. First-round RT-PCR with HTBI primers amplified the TCR CDR3 region. TCRdb reprocessed the multiplex PCR reads with MiXCR, giving one entry per CDR3 protein. The sample lists about 620,000 distinct CDR3 sequences, around 15% seen once, with 3.5% to 4% in the top ten. There are 15 residues in the CDR3. V was clipped by 1 base and J by 6 bases, with 13 bases between them. Germline values: CDR1 SGHAT, CDR2 FQNNGV. This clonotype has at least ten counts.

This chain connects TRBV11-2 to TRBJ2-1; a weak D match, TRBD1 (5 bases). The source of this sequence is a woman aged 25 to 39 with Graves' hyperthyroidism. Input material: blood. Written as DNA, the CDR3 is TGTGCCAGCAGCTTAGTCCAAAGGGGTGGCAATGAGCAGTTCTTC. It encodes CASSLVQRGGNEQFF.